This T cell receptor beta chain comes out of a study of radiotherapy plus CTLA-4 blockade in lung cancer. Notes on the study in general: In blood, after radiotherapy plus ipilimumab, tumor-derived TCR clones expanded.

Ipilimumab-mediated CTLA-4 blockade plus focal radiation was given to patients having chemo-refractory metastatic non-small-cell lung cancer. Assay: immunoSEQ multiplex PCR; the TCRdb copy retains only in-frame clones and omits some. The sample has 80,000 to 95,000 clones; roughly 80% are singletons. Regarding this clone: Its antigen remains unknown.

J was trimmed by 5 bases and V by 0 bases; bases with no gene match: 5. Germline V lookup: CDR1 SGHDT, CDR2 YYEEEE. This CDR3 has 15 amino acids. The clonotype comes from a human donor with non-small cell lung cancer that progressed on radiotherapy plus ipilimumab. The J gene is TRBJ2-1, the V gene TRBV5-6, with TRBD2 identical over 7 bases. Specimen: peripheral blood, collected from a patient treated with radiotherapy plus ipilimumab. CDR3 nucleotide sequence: TGTGCCAGCAGCTTGGGCCTAGCGGAAGACAATGAGCAGTTCTTC. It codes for CASSLGLAEDNEQFF.